This TCR beta chain came from a study of blood T cell repertoires in COVID-19. Across the whole study: Some COVID-19 samples were acute and others convalescent; all came from the United States, Italy and Spain. T cells, B-cell-depleted T cells, or PBMCs provided the cDNA or gDNA that served as material.

This clone turned up a few times. Original analysis: It was from reference gene primer amplification that nucleated cell counts were estimated. Assay: immunoSEQ multiplex PCR; the TCRdb copy retains only in-frame clones and omits some. V and J calls plus clone size are reproduced from that table; the DNA served to infer D and trimming. The sample carries 70,000 or so clones, roughly nine tenths recorded once. The CDR3 loop spans 15 amino acids. The chain joins TRBV12-2 to TRBJ2-1; whether TRBD2, the table's D call, matches the DNA was not checked. TRBV12-2 counts as a pseudogene. The sequenced sample consisted of peripheral blood. The TCR comes from a man in his 70s with active COVID-19. The DNA for the CDR3 is TGTGCAAGTCGCCCGGGACTAGCGGGAGTTGGTGAGCAGTTCTTC. It translates to CASRPGLAGVGEQFF.